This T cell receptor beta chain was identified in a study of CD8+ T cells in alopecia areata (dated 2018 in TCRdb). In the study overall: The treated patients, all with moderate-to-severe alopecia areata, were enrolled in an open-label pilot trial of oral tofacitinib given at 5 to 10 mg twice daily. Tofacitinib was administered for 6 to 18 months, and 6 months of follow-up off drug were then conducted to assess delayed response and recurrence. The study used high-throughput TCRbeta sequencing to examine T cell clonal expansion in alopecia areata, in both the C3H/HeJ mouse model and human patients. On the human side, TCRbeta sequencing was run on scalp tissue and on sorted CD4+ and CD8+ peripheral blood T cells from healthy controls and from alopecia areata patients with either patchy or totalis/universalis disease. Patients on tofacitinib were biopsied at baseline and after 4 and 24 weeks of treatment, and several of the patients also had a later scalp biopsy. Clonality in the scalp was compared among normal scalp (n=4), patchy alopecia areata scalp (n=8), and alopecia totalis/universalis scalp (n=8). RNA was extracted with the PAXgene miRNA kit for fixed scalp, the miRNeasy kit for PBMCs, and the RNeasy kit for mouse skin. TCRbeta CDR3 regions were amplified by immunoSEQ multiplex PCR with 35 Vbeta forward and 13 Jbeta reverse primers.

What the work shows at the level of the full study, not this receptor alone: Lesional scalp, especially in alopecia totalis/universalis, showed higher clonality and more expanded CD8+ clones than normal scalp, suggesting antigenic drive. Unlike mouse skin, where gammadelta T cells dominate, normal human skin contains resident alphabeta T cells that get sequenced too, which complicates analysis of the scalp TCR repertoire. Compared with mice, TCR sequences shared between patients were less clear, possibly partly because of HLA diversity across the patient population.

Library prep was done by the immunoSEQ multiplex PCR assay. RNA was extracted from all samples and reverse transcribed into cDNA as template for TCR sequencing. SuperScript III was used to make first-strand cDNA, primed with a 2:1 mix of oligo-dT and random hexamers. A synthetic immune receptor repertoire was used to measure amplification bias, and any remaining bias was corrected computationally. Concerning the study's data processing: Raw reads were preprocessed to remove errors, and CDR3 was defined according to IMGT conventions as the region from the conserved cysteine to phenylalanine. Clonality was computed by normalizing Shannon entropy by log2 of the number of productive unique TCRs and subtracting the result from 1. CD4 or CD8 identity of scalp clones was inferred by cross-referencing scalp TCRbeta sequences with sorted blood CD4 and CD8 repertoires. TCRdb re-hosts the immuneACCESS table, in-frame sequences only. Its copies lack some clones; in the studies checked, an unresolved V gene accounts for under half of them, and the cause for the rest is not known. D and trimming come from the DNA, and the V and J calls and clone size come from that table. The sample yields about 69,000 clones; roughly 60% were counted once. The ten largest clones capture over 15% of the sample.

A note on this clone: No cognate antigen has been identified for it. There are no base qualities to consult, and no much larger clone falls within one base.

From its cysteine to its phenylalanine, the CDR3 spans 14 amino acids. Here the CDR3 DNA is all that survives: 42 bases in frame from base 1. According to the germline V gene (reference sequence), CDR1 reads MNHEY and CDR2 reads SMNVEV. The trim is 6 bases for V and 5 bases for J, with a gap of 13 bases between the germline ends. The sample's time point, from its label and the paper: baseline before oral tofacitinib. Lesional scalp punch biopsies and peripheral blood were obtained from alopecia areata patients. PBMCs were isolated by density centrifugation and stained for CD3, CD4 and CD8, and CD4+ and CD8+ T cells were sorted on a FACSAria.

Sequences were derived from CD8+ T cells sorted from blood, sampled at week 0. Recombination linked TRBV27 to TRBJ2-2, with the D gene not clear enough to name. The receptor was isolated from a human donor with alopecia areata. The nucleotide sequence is TGTGCCAGCAGCAAGCCCCTGGGTACCGGGGAGCTGTTTTTT. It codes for CASSKPLGTGELFF.